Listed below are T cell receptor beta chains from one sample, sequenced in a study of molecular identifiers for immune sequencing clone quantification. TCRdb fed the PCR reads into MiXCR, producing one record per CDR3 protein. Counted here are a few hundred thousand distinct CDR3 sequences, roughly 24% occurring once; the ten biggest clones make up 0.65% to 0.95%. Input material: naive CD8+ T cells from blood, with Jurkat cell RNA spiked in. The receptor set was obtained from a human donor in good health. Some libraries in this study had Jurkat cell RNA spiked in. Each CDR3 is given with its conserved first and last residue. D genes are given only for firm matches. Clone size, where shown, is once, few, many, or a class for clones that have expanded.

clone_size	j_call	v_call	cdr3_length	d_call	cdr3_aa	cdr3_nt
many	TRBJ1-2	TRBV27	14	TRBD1	CASKGQGAHYGYTF	TGTGCCAGCAAAGGGCAGGGGGCGCACTATGGCTACACCTTC
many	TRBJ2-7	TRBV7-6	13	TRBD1	CASSLGQHYEQYF	TGTGCCAGCAGCTTGGGACAGCACTACGAGCAGTACTTC
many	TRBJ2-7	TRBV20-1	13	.	CSATEDTNYEQYF	TGCAGTGCCACCGAGGACACCAACTACGAGCAGTACTTC
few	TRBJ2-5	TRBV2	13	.	CATREGSGETQYF	TGTGCCACCCGAGAGGGTTCGGGGGAGACCCAGTACTTC
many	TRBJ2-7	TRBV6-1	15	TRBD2	CASSSRGTSLGEQYF	TGTGCCAGCAGTTCTCGCGGGACTAGTTTGGGCGAGCAGTACTTC
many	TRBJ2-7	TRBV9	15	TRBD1	CASSRTGTGFYEQYF	TGTGCCAGCAGCCGAACCGGGACAGGTTTCTACGAGCAGTACTTC
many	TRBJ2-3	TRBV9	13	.	CASNLYSTDTQYF	TGTGCCAGCAATCTATATAGCACAGATACGCAGTATTTT
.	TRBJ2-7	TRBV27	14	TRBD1	CASSFLTGFHEQYF	TGTGCCAGCAGTTTCTTGACAGGGTTCCACGAGCAGTACTTC
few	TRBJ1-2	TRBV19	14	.	CASKEVQSNYGYTF	TGTGCCAGTAAGGAGGTGCAATCTAACTATGGCTACACCTTC
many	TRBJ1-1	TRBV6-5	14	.	CASSYGTVNTEAFF	TGTGCCAGCAGTTACGGGACGGTAAACACTGAAGCTTTCTTT
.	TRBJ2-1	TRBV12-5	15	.	CASGLSLTGYYERFF	TGTGCTAGTGGTCTCTCACTAACAGGGTACTATGAGCGGTTCTTC
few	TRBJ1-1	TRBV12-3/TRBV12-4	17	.	CASSLIWTEFMNTEAFF	TGTGCCAGCAGTTTAATCTGGACGGAATTTATGAACACTGAAGCTTTCTTT
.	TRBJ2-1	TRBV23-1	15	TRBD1	CASSQPTGSRNEQFF	TGCGCCAGCAGTCAACCGACAGGGTCTCGCAATGAGCAGTTCTTC
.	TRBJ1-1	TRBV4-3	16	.	CASSQDRTVRDTEAFF	TGCGCCAGCAGCCAAGATCGGACAGTCCGGGACACTGAAGCTTTCTTT
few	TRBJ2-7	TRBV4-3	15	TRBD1	CASSQDRDSTYEQYF	TGCGCCAGCAGCCAAGACCGGGACAGTACCTACGAGCAGTACTTC
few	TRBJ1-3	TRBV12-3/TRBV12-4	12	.	CASSLTGNTIYF	TGTGCCAGCAGTTTAACTGGAAACACCATATATTTT
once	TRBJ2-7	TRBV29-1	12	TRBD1	CSTNRGHYEQYF	TGCAGCACCAACAGGGGGCATTACGAGCAGTACTTC
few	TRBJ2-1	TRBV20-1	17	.	CSARPPSWEALYNEQFF	TGCAGTGCTAGACCCCCATCATGGGAGGCATTGTACAATGAGCAGTTCTTC
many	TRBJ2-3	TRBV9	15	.	CASSVVPSSTDTQYF	TGTGCCAGCAGCGTAGTGCCTAGTAGCACAGATACGCAGTATTTT
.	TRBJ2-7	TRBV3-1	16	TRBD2	CASSQVTGLAGYEQYF	TGTGCCAGCAGCCAAGTAACCGGACTAGCGGGGTACGAGCAGTACTTC
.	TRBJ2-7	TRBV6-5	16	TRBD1	CANSYSKSGGGHEQYF	TGTGCCAACAGTTACTCGAAGTCAGGGGGCGGCCACGAGCAGTACTTC
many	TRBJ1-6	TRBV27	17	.	CASSLSSGVFYNSPLHF	TGTGCCAGCAGTTTATCGAGCGGGGTCTTCTATAATTCACCCCTCCACTTT
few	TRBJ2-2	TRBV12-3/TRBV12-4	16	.	CASSDPTGGGSGELFF	TGTGCCAGCAGTGACCCAACAGGGGGAGGGTCCGGGGAGCTGTTTTTT
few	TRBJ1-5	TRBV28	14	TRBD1	CASSSRTGVQPQHF	TGTGCCAGCAGCAGCAGGACAGGGGTTCAGCCCCAGCATTTT
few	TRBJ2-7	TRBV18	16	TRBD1	CASSPSPGQAPYEQYF	TGTGCCAGCTCACCAAGCCCCGGACAGGCCCCCTACGAGCAGTACTTC
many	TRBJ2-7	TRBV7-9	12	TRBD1	CASSVSGGEQYF	TGTGCCAGCAGCGTGTCAGGGGGAGAGCAGTACTTC
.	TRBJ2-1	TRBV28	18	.	CASSFRGFVTNSYSEQFF	TGTGCCAGCAGTTTTCGGGGATTTGTAACCAACTCCTACAGTGAGCAGTTCTTC
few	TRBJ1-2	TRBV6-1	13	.	CASTPREINGYTF	TGTGCCAGCACCCCCAGGGAGATAAATGGCTACACCTTC
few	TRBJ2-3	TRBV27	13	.	CASSLGSGDTQYF	TGTGCCAGCAGTTTAGGGTCCGGAGATACGCAGTATTTT
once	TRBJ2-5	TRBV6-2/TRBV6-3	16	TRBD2	CASSSDLAGGEETQYF	TGTGCCAGCAGTTCCGACCTAGCGGGAGGGGAAGAGACCCAGTACTTC
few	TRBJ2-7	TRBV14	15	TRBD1	CASSQGRGQGYEQHF	TGTGCCAGCAGCCAAGGAAGAGGACAGGGCTACGAGCAGCACTTC
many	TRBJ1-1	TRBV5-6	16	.	CASSQKGVGGNTEAFF	TGTGCCAGCAGCCAAAAAGGGGTCGGGGGAAACACTGAAGCTTTCTTT
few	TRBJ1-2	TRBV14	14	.	CASSQDRINYGYTF	TGTGCCAGCAGCCAAGATCGGATAAACTATGGCTACACCTTC
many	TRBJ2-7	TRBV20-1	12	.	CSPPGRVYEQYF	TGCAGTCCTCCGGGACGGGTCTACGAGCAGTACTTC
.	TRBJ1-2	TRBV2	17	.	CASSETYSPSYNYGYTF	TGTGCCAGCAGTGAAACCTACAGCCCCTCCTATAACTATGGCTACACCTTC
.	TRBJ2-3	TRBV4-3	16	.	CASSQDRGPVTDTQYF	TGCGCCAGCAGCCAAGATCGCGGACCGGTCACAGATACGCAGTATTTT
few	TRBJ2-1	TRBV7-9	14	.	CASSAGNRFYEQFF	TGTGCCAGCAGCGCAGGGAATAGATTCTATGAGCAGTTCTTC
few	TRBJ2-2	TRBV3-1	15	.	CASSQSSVGDGELFF	TGTGCCAGCAGCCAAAGTTCAGTCGGGGACGGGGAGCTGTTTTTT
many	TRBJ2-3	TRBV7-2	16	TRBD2	CASSSRISGISDTQYF	TGTGCCAGCAGCTCAAGGATTAGCGGGATCTCAGATACGCAGTATTTT
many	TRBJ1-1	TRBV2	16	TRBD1	CASTPRDRGWGTEAFF	TGTGCCAGCACCCCCCGGGACAGGGGTTGGGGCACTGAAGCTTTCTTT